These 22 T cell receptor beta chains were sequenced from one sample in a study of breast tumors, draining lymph nodes, adjacent tissues. Axillary draining lymph nodes of breast cancer patients supplied the node samples. TCRdb re-called the multiplex PCR reads through MiXCR, storing one row per CDR3 protein. The sample records about 270,000 distinct CDR3 sequences, under 35% being singletons. Sequencing was carried out using axillary lymph node tissue. These receptors all come from a female donor with breast cancer. Some clones in this sample may be carry-over from other donors' samples.

This clonotype showed up just a few times. The chain couples TRBV6-6 to TRBJ2-3; 8 bases fit TRBD2. Trimming at V came to 5 bases and at J to 2 bases, leaving 9 bases not matched to a gene. CDR3 length: 16 residues. CDR1 is MNHNY, CDR2 SVGAGI, per germline (reference sequence). As DNA, the CDR3 is TGTGCCAGCAGTCACGGAATAGCGGGGAACACAGATACGCAGTATTTT. Translating it yields CASSHGIAGNTDTQYF.

The chain couples TRBV7-9 to TRBJ1-1, with 7 bases matching TRBD1. This CDR3 is built from 14 residues. V trimming: 3 bases; J trimming: 5 bases; junction bases outside the gene matches: 6. Per the germline V gene, CDR1 is SEHNR and CDR2 is FQNEAQ (reference sequence). The DNA for the CDR3 is TGTGCCAGCAGCTTTACCTACAGGGGTACTGAAGCTTTCTTT. Translating gives CASSFTYRGTEAFF.

The sample holds many counts of this clonotype. J is TRBJ2-7 and V is TRBV5-1, with 14 bases matching TRBD2. Germline CDR1 SGHRS, CDR2 YFSETQ. This CDR3 region has 15 residues. V was clipped by 4 bases and J by 6 bases; unmatched bases: 6. CDR3 nucleotides: TGCGCCAGCAGCCCGGGACTAGCGGGAGTATCCGAGCAGTACTTC. This encodes CASSPGLAGVSEQYF.

With respect to this clonotype: The conserved phenylalanine or tryptophan normally closing the CDR3 is absent here, so this likely arose from a read error. V is TRBV7-2 and J is TRBJ2-3; 14 positions agree with TRBD2. Germline values: CDR1 SGHTA, CDR2 FQGNSA. Trimming took 4 bases from V and 8 from J; bases not matched to a gene: 17. The CDR3 runs to 19 residues. CDR3 sequence (DNA): TGTGCCAGCAGCTCCACGGGACTAGCGGGAGTCTACCCCCCTGGTACGCAGTATCTT. It encodes CASSSTGLAGVYPPGTQYL.

This clonotype was detected a few times. The rearrangement joins TRBV30 to TRBJ2-2; D gene ambiguous. Germline CDR1 reads GTSNPN; CDR2 reads SVGIG (reference sequence). This CDR3 is built from 14 residues. V shed 3 bases and J shed 0 bases, with 8 bases lying between them. The CDR3 here is CAWRGQANTGELFF. The CDR3 bases are TGTGCCTGGAGGGGCCAGGCGAACACCGGGGAGCTGTTTTTT. Combining the CDR3 with reference TRBV30 and TRBJ2-2 gives the whole variable domain SQTIHQWPATLVQPVGSPLSLECTVEGTSNPNLYWYRQAAGRGLQLLFYSVGIGQISSEVPQNLSASRPQDRQFILSSKKLLLSDSGFYLCAWRGQANTGELFFGEGSRLTVL.

This clonotype was picked up a small number of times. A read error may be the cause here, since a much bigger clone is one base away. The CDR3 nucleotides read TGTGCTAGCAGCTCGACCCAAGGGACTAGCGGTTACAATCAGCAGTTCTTC. As protein: CASSSTQGTSGYNQQFF. The chain combines TRBV7-7 with TRBJ2-1; 11 bases fit TRBD2. Germline lookup yields CDR1 SSHAT and CDR2 FNYEAQ (reference sequence). This CDR3 has 17 amino acids.

Many counts were recorded for this clonotype. This chain joins TRBV7-3 and TRBJ1-2, with D possibly being TRBD1 (6 bases). CDR1 and CDR2 from the germline V gene are SGHTA and FQGTGA. This CDR3 has 15 residues. With 0 bases removed from V and 3 bases from J, the gap between germline ends came to 11 bases. CDR3 DNA: TGTGCCAGCAGCTTAACCGGGAAGGGGGACTATGGCTACACCTTC. This sequence encodes CASSLTGKGDYGYTF.

For this clonotype: This may arise from a read error, as a much more abundant clone is one base away. The rearrangement uses TRBV5-1 and TRBJ2-1; no definite D call. CDR1 is SGHRS and CDR2 is YFSETQ in the germline V gene. V was clipped by 7 bases and J by 4 bases, with 18 bases between them. The CDR3 runs 15 residues. Written as DNA, the CDR3 is TGCGCCAGCTTACCCCCAACGACACCATACAATGAGCAGTTCTTC. Its protein is CASLPPTTPYNEQFF.

Note on this clonotype: This may be a read error, as it is one base from a much larger clone. V and J are TRBV4-2 and TRBJ2-7, with TRBD2 as a possible D gene (7 bases). The CDR3 covers 15 residues. Germline CDR1 and CDR2: LGHNA and YNFKEQ. In DNA, the CDR3 is TGTACCAGCAGCCCAAGGGGAGGGGGCTCCTACGAGCAGTACTTC. This codes for CTSSPRGGGSYEQYF.

This clonotype was detected many times. The rearrangement joins TRBV5-6 to TRBJ2-1; D remains unclear. Germline CDR1 is SGHDT and CDR2 is YYEEEE. V lost 3 bases and J lost 0, with 10 bases in between. There are 15 residues in the CDR3. Here the CDR3 DNA reads TGTGCCAGCAGCTCCTTATCTAGCTCCTACAATGAGCAGTTCTTC. This sequence encodes CASSSLSSSYNEQFF.

This chain connects TRBV27 to TRBJ1-5; the D is unclear. The length of the CDR3 is 14 residues. Germline loops: CDR1 MNHEY, CDR2 SMNVEV (reference sequence). V lost 2 bases, J lost 2 bases, and 7 bases lay in between. As DNA, the CDR3 is TGTGCCAGCAGTTTACGGTGGGGCAATCAGCCCCAGCATTTT. It encodes CASSLRWGNQPQHF.

The V and J genes are TRBV20-1 and TRBJ1-5, with D perhaps matching TRBD1 (6 bases). The CDR3 length is 15 residues. Trimming cost V 0 bases and J 9 bases, with 18 bases left between them. Germline V gene data show CDR1 as DFQATT and CDR2 as SNEGSKA (reference sequence). CDR3 residues: CSAREGAGSTRPQHF. The CDR3 DNA is TGCAGTGCTAGAGAGGGGGCAGGGAGCACTCGGCCCCAGCATTTT.

This clonotype has ten or more counts. J is TRBJ1-2 and V is TRBV6-2 or TRBV6-3; D not certain. The germline gives CDR1 MNHEY, CDR2 SVGEGT. The CDR3 contains 13 residues. The germline V and J ends were trimmed by 6 bases and 8 bases, with 16 bases remaining between them. Here the CDR3 DNA reads TGTGCCAGCAGAGGTTGGATGGTGTACGGCTACACCTTC. Its protein product is CASRGWMVYGYTF.

V gene TRBV29-1 combines with J gene TRBJ2-7; D ambiguous. V lost 8 bases and J 2 bases, leaving 13 bases between the germline ends. The CDR3 runs 12 residues. CDR1 and CDR2 from the germline V gene are SQVTM and ANQGSEA. CDR3: CSLVINPYEQYF. CDR3 in DNA: TGCAGCTTGGTTATTAACCCCTACGAGCAGTACTTC.

The CDR3 DNA follows: TGCAGTGCTAGAGATGACAGGGGGACAGATCAACCCACCTTC. The encoded protein is CSARDDRGTDQPTF. V usage is TRBV20-1 and J usage is TRBJ1-2; 9 bases fit TRBD1. V lost 0 bases, J lost 13 bases, and 12 bases stayed unmatched. CDR1 and CDR2 from the germline V gene are DFQATT and SNEGSKA (reference sequence). The CDR3 is 14 residues long.

This clonotype has ten or more counts. The chain recombines TRBV4-1 with TRBJ2-7; D remains ambiguous. Germline V gives CDR1 MGHRA, CDR2 YSYEKL. The V and J ends lost 0 bases and 2 bases respectively, with 11 bases between them. This CDR3 comprises 15 residues. The CDR3 DNA reads TGCGCCAGCAGCCAAGAGCCATCAGAAGCCTACGAGCAGTACTTC. It encodes CASSQEPSEAYEQYF.

The sample holds a few counts of this clonotype. The chain employs TRBV28 and TRBJ2-3; 7 positions match TRBD2. The CDR3 has 13 residues. The junction had 5 bases not matched to a gene; V was cut back by 7 bases and J by 4 bases. Germline CDR1 and CDR2: MDHEN and SYDVKM. CDR3 loop: CASTPTSADTQYF. The DNA of the CDR3 is TGTGCCAGCACCCCAACTAGCGCAGATACGCAGTATTTT.

This clonotype was picked up many times. The chain combines TRBV19 with TRBJ1-2; a possible D gene is TRBD1 (5 bases). Germline V gives CDR1 LNHDA, CDR2 SQIVND (reference sequence). The CDR3 totals 17 residues. V lost 0 bases and J 3 bases, leaving 17 bases between the germline ends. Here the CDR3 DNA reads TGTGCCAGTAGTATAGAACTAGGTAGGGACGTCCACTATGGCTACACCTTC. The encoded protein is CASSIELGRDVHYGYTF.

This rearrangement joins TRBV7-9 to TRBJ1-1; 7 bases are a match to TRBD1. J was trimmed by 1 base and V by 4 bases; bases with no gene match: 9. The CDR3 consists of 16 residues. Germline CDR1 SEHNR, CDR2 FQNEAQ (reference sequence). The chain's CDR3 is CASSSYRGASNTEAFF. For the CDR3, the DNA is TGTGCCAGCAGCTCCTACAGGGGAGCTTCGAACACTGAAGCTTTCTTT.

This clonotype appeared many times. V and J are TRBV6-6 and TRBJ2-7; 7 bases are shared with TRBD1. From germline, CDR1 is MNHNY and CDR2 SVGAGI (reference sequence). Trimming at V came to 6 bases and at J to 5 bases, leaving 7 bases not matched to a gene. The CDR3 is made up of 13 amino acids. CDR3 sequence: CASRLTGIDEQYF. CDR3 DNA sequence: TGTGCCAGCAGATTGACAGGGATCGACGAGCAGTACTTC.

In DNA form, the CDR3 reads TGTGCCAGCAGCCCCCGGTCAGGGCTAGCTACAAACGAGCAGTACTTC. Translating it yields CASSPRSGLATNEQYF. The chain combines TRBV12-3 or TRBV12-4 with TRBJ2-7, with D perhaps being TRBD1 or TRBD2 (5 bases each). V lost 6 bases and J lost 5, with 23 bases in between. The CDR3 sequence is 16 residues long.

This clonotype was counted at least ten times. This chain links TRBV6-5 with TRBJ2-5; the D gene is possibly TRBD2 (5 bases). Germline V gene data show CDR1 as MNHEY and CDR2 as SVGAGI. The V and J ends lost 6 bases and 2 bases respectively, with 16 bases between them. The CDR3 is 15 amino acids. The DNA for the CDR3 is TGTGCCAGCAGAATGCAAAGACTACTGCAAGAGACCCAGTACTTC. Protein sequence: CASRMQRLLQETQYF.